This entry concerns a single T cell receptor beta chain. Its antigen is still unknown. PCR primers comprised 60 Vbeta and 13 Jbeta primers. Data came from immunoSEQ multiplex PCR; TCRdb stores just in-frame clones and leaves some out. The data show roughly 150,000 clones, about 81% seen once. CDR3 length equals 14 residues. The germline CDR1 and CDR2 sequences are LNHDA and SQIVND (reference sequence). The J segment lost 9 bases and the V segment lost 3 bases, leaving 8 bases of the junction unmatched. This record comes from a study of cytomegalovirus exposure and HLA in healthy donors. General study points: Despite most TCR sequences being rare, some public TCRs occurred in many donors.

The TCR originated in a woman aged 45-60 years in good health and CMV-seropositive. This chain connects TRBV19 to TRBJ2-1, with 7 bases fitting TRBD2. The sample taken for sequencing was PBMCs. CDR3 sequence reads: CASSISSSGGEQFF. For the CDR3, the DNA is TGTGCCAGTAGTATTTCGTCTAGCGGCGGTGAGCAGTTCTTC.